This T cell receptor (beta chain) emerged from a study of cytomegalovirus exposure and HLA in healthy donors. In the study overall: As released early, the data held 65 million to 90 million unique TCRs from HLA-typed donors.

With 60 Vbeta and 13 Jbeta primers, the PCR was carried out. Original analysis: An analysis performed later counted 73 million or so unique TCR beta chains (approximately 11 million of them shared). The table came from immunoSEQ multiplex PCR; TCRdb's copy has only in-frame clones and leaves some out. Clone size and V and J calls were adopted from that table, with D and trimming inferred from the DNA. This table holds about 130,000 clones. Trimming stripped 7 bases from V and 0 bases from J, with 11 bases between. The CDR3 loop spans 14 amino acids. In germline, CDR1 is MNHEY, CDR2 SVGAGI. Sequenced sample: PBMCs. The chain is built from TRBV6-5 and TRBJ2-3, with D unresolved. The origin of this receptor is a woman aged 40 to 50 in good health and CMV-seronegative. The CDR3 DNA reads TGTGCCAGCACCCAGACTCCTAGCACAGATACGCAGTATTTT. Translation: CASTQTPSTDTQYF.